Following are 17 T cell receptor beta chains from one sample sequenced in a study of T cells in Graves' hyperthyroidism and ophthalmopathy. RNA transcripts gave rise to amplified TCR beta CDR3 regions. The HTBI primer set was used in a first-round RT-PCR of the TCR CDR3. TCRdb used MiXCR to reprocess the multiplex PCR reads, holding one entry per CDR3 protein. The sample records 730,000 or so distinct CDR3 sequences, 18% being singletons. The sample consisted of blood. Receptors originate from a woman between 45 and 65 years old with Graves' hyperthyroidism that later progressed to Graves' ophthalmopathy.

This clonotype was found a few times. V is TRBV6-1 and J is TRBJ2-3; D not resolved. Germline CDR1 MNHNS, CDR2 SASEGT. V was cut by 1 base and J by 1 base, with 12 bases left in between. The CDR3 contains 16 residues. The DNA of the CDR3 is TGTGCCAGCAGTGAAGTTGGCGGCTTACGCACAGATACGCAGTATTTT. It yields the protein CASSEVGGLRTDTQYF.

The chain has TRBV13 and TRBJ1-4; D is unresolved. Trimming took off 4 bases at V and 7 bases at J, with 10 bases between the two ends. This CDR3 is 13 amino acids long. Germline lookup yields CDR1 PRHDT and CDR2 FYEKMQ (reference sequence). The CDR3 nucleotides read TGTGCCAGCAGCTCTAGACTCGGTGAAAAACTGTTTTTT. This gives the protein CASSSRLGEKLFF.

Regarding this clonotype: A much larger clone sits a single nucleotide away, making a read error possible. This chain connects TRBV6-2 or TRBV6-3 to TRBJ1-2; no reliable D call. The CDR3 spans 13 residues. CDR1 is MNHEY and CDR2 is SVGEGT in the germline V gene. The CDR3 is CVSSSSRSYGYTF. DNA of the CDR3: TGTGTCAGCTCCTCAAGCCGGAGCTATGGCTACACCTTC.

The chain carries TRBV10-1 and TRBJ1-6, with D unclear. Per the germline V gene, CDR1 is WNHNN and CDR2 is SYGVQD (reference sequence). The CDR3 totals 13 residues. With 10 bases removed from V and 8 bases from J, the gap between germline ends came to 15 bases. The CDR3 loop is CAIVRALDSPLHF. The CDR3 nucleotides read TGCGCCATCGTGAGGGCTCTAGATTCACCCCTCCACTTT.

This clonotype was seen ten or more times. This chain joins TRBV20-1 and TRBJ2-1; the D gene could be TRBD1 or TRBD2 (5 bases each). With 6 bases removed from V and 1 base from J, the gap between germline ends came to 13 bases. CDR1 DFQATT and CDR2 SNEGSKA come from the germline V gene (reference sequence). There are 14 residues in the CDR3. The CDR3 region has the DNA TGCAGTGCAACCGGGACGGCGTCCTACAATGAGCAGTTCTTC. This gives the protein CSATGTASYNEQFF.

This clonotype has ten or more counts. V usage is TRBV11-2 and J usage is TRBJ2-1; TRBD2 matches 7 bases. Germline V gene lookup returns CDR1 SGHAT and CDR2 FQNNGV. V was clipped by 2 bases and J by 7 bases; unmatched bases: 8. This CDR3 comprises 15 residues. The CDR3 is CASSLLGGELNEQFF. DNA for the CDR3: TGTGCCAGCAGCTTATTGGGGGGGGAATTAAATGAGCAGTTCTTC.

The sample holds many counts of this clonotype. The chain joins TRBV12-3 or TRBV12-4 to TRBJ1-5; D is undetermined. The germline V and J ends were trimmed by 8 bases and 5 bases, with 19 bases remaining between them. This CDR3 spans 15 amino acids. The CDR3 DNA reads as TGTGCCAGCGGCATTCTAAGGCTGAGCGATCAGCCCCAGCATTTT. It codes for CASGILRLSDQPQHF.

The table lists this clonotype with a few counts. The V gene is TRBV6-4, the J gene TRBJ1-5; possibly TRBD1 for D (5 bases). This CDR3 is built from 14 residues. Looked up from germline, CDR1 is MRHNA and CDR2 is SNTAGT. The germline V and J ends were trimmed by 3 bases and 5 bases, with 11 bases remaining between them. CDR3 nucleotide sequence: TGTGCCAGCAGTGAGCAGGGAACTGATCAGCCCCAGCATTTT. Translation gives CASSEQGTDQPQHF.

This clonotype has a count of ten or more. The CDR3 DNA reads TGCAGTGCTAGAGCCCGGACCGAGAGCTCCTACAATGAGCAGTTCTTC. Translation: CSARARTESSYNEQFF. V usage is TRBV20-1 and J usage is TRBJ2-1; D ambiguous. V was trimmed by 1 base and J by 0 bases, leaving 13 bases between them. The CDR3 length is 16 residues. CDR1 is DFQATT and CDR2 is SNEGSKA in the germline V gene (reference sequence).

J is TRBJ2-3 and V is TRBV9; D might be TRBD1 or TRBD2, each matching 6 bases. Per germline, CDR1 SGDLS and CDR2 YYNGEE. The CDR3 is made up of 16 amino acids. V lost 0 bases and J lost 1, with 12 bases in between. CDR3 amino acids: CASSVVPRGGTDTQYF. The CDR3 bases are TGTGCCAGCAGCGTAGTTCCGAGGGGGGGCACAGATACGCAGTATTTT.

The chain couples TRBV19 to TRBJ1-1; D is unclear. The germline CDR1 and CDR2 sequences are LNHDA and SQIVND (reference sequence). CDR3 length: 14 amino acids. The V gene lost 6 bases and the J gene lost 5 bases, with 16 bases spanning the gap. In DNA, the CDR3 is TGTGCCAGTAGCGAGACACCGGCGGGGACTGAAGCTTTCTTT. Translating it yields CASSETPAGTEAFF.

This chain connects TRBV6-1 to TRBJ1-5; D remains unclear. Germline-derived CDR1 and CDR2 are MNHNS and SASEGT. The CDR3 spans 15 residues. V dropped 6 bases and J dropped 0 bases, with 12 bases sitting between them. CDR3 residues: CASSPMEYSNQPQHF. In DNA form, the CDR3 reads TGTGCCAGCAGCCCTATGGAGTATAGCAATCAGCCCCAGCATTTT.

The table lists this clonotype with many counts. The genes are TRBV11-2 and TRBJ2-2, with 7 bases matching TRBD1. CDR3 length equals 17 residues. The trim removed 0 bases at V and 5 bases at J, leaving 9 bases unmatched. Germline V gives CDR1 SGHAT, CDR2 FQNNGV. The CDR3 is CASSLDPRQGNTGELFF. CDR3 DNA: TGTGCCAGCAGCTTAGATCCGAGACAGGGTAATACCGGGGAGCTGTTTTTT.

This clonotype appeared many times. The chain links TRBV3-1 to TRBJ2-5; TRBD1 matches at 10 bases. Unmatched junction bases numbered 6, after V lost 4 bases and J lost 4 bases. The CDR3 contains 15 residues. Germline V gene lookup returns CDR1 LGHDT and CDR2 YNNKEL (reference sequence). Here the CDR3 DNA reads TGTGCCAGCAGCCCGCCGGGACAGGGGAGAGAGACCCAGTACTTC. Its protein product is CASSPPGQGRETQYF.

This clonotype was picked up a small number of times. The J gene is TRBJ2-4, the V gene TRBV6-1; 8 nucleotides agree with TRBD1. V lost 4 bases and J lost 5; bases outside the gene matches: 10. Per the germline V gene, CDR1 is MNHNS and CDR2 is SASEGT. CDR3 length: 16 amino acids. In DNA form, the CDR3 reads TGTGCCAGCAGTGGACAGGGGCCAGTTAGGGAAAACATTCAGTACTTC. This codes for CASSGQGPVRENIQYF.

This clonotype was counted a few times. The germline gene is not matched at one end of the junction; a read error may be the cause. This chain's CDR3 is CASSLAEDSEAFF. CDR3 coding DNA: TGTGCTAGCAGCTTAGCTGAGGACAGTGAAGCTTTCTTT. The chain combines TRBV7-7 with TRBJ1-1; possibly TRBD1 for D (6 bases). The CDR3 runs 13 residues. The V gene's germline CDR1 is SSHAT and CDR2 FNYEAQ (reference sequence).

This clonotype was picked up a small number of times. The genes are TRBV19 and TRBJ2-1, with TRBD2 identical over 11 bases. Germline V gene data show CDR1 as LNHDA and CDR2 as SQIVND (reference sequence). After removal of 5 bases from V and 10 bases from J, the junction contained 4 bases not matched to a gene. The CDR3 is 13 amino acids. This CDR3 reads CASSSTSGGEQFF. In DNA, the CDR3 is TGTGCCAGTAGTTCAACTAGCGGGGGAGAGCAGTTCTTC.